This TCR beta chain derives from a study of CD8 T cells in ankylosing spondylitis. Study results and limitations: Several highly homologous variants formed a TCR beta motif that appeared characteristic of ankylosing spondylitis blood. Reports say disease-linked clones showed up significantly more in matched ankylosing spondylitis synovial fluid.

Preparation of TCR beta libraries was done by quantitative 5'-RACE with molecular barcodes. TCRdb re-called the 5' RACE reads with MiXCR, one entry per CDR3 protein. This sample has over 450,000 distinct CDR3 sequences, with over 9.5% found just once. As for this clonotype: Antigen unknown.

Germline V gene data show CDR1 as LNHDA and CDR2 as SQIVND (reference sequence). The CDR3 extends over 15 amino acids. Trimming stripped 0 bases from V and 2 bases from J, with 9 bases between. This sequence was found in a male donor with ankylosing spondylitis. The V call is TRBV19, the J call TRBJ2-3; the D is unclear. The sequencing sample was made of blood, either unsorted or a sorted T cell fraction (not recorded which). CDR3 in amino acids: CASSIEYSFTDTQYF. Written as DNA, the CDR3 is TGTGCCAGTAGTATAGAGTACTCCTTCACAGATACGCAGTATTTT.